This TCR beta chain was found in a study of blood T cell repertoires in COVID-19. Looking at the study overall: Both acute and convalescent COVID-19 samples were obtained from the United States, Italy and Spain. Sources were T cells, B-cell-depleted T cells, or PBMCs; the material itself was cDNA or gDNA.

This clone turned up a few times. The germline gene is not matched at one end of the junction; a read error may be the cause. The CDR3 is 11 amino acids. Germline V lookup: CDR1 SGHDT, CDR2 YYEEEE. Per the study methods: The authors estimated nucleated cell counts from reference gene primer amplification. TCRdb's copy holds only in-frame clones and misses some; the assay was immunoSEQ multiplex PCR. D and trimming were read from the DNA, whereas the V and J calls and clone size are those reported in that table. The top ten hold about 3% of the sample, which has tens of thousands of clones, about 90% seen once.

The sequence derives from a human donor in a cohort sampled during active COVID-19. Sequenced sample: peripheral blood. The rearrangement links TRBV5-6 to TRBJ1-2, with 8 bases that match TRBD1. DNA for the CDR3: TGTGCCAGCAGCTCTTCAGGGGGCTGCCTATTC. As protein: CASSSSGGCLF.